This T cell receptor (beta chain) appears in the sequencing data of a study of CD8 T cells in ankylosing spondylitis. General study points: Reportedly, significant enrichment of disease-linked clones occurred in matched ankylosing spondylitis synovial fluid. What seemed typical of ankylosing spondylitis blood was a TCR beta motif built from roughly eight highly homologous variants.

For TCR beta, libraries came from quantitative 5'-RACE with molecular barcodes. TCRdb redid the calling of the 5' RACE reads with MiXCR, one entry per CDR3 protein. The repertoire includes 200,000 to 250,000 distinct CDR3 sequences, 10% of them detected once, and 2.6% sits in the top ten. This clonotype has a count of ten or more. The antigen is unknown. Germline V gene sequence: CDR1 SEHNR, CDR2 FQNEAQ (reference sequence). The length of the CDR3 is 15 residues. With 7 bases clipped from V and 1 base from J, the junction kept 6 bases outside the gene matches. The J gene is TRBJ1-2, the V gene TRBV7-9, with 10 bases aligning to TRBD1. The TCR comes from a male donor with ankylosing spondylitis or in good health (not recorded which). Sequencing was carried out using blood, either unsorted or a sorted T cell fraction (not recorded which). The CDR3 here is CASTFGTGVNYGYTF. The DNA of the CDR3 is TGTGCCAGCACCTTCGGGACAGGGGTTAACTATGGCTACACCTTC. The full variable domain, completed using reference TRBV7-9 and TRBJ1-2, is DTGVSQNPRHKITKRGQNVTFRCDPISEHNRLYWYRQTLGQGPEFLTYFQNEAQLEKSRLLSDRFSAERPKGSFSTLEIQRTEQGDSAMYLCASTFGTGVNYGYTFGSGTRLTVV.